These 23 T cell receptor beta chains were all obtained from the same sample, sequenced in a study of T-cell reconstitution after alpha-beta-depleted transplantation in children. Unique molecular identifiers tagged the TCRbeta library. From the PCR reads, TCRdb called clonotypes with MiXCR, one entry per CDR3 protein. Among about 98,000 distinct CDR3 sequences, roughly a quarter were seen once, and the ten largest hold about 22%. Sequencing used PBMCs, obtained before TCRalphabeta/CD19-depleted stem cell transplant. Receptors originate from a boy between 2 and 15 years old with acute lymphoblastic leukemia, due to receive a stem cell transplant.

Here the CDR3 DNA reads TGTGCCAGTTCGAACCCGGGACTAGCGGGTGGAGAGACCCAGTACTTC. Translated, it gives CASSNPGLAGGETQYF. The chain has TRBV27 and TRBJ2-5; 12 bases fit TRBD2. Germline V lookup: CDR1 MNHEY, CDR2 SMNVEV (reference sequence). The CDR3 loop spans 16 amino acids. With 9 bases clipped from V and 4 bases from J, the junction kept 12 bases outside the gene matches.

This clonotype was seen repeatedly, ten times or more. This chain uses TRBV28 with TRBJ1-5; D remains unclear. The CDR3 is 13 residues long. Trimming removed 6 bases at V and 5 bases at J, with 11 bases between. Germline V lookup: CDR1 MDHEN, CDR2 SYDVKM. The CDR3 DNA reads TGTGCCAGCAGGCCAACAGAGTATCAGCCCCAGCATTTT. Its translation: CASRPTEYQPQHF.

This clonotype has more than one count but fewer than ten. The chain is built from TRBV6-2 or TRBV6-3 and TRBJ2-7; D might be TRBD2 (5 bases). Germline-derived CDR1 and CDR2 are MNHEY and SVGEGT. The CDR3 totals 12 residues. V was pared by 2 bases and J by 4 bases, with 6 bases between. CDR3 residues: CASSYRTYEQYF. Here the CDR3 DNA reads TGTGCCAGCAGTTACCGGACTTACGAGCAGTACTTC.

The chain uses TRBV7-9 and TRBJ2-7, with D uncertain. V shed 4 bases and J shed 4 bases, with 11 bases lying between them. The CDR3 runs to 13 residues. Germline loops: CDR1 SEHNR, CDR2 FQNEAQ (reference sequence). The CDR3 region is CASSSGSLYEQYF. CDR3 nucleotide sequence: TGTGCCAGCAGCTCCGGGTCATTATACGAGCAGTACTTC.

In this sample, this clonotype turned up many times. V and J are TRBV20-1 and TRBJ2-5, with 9 bases identical to TRBD2. This CDR3 spans 16 amino acids. CDR1 is DFQATT and CDR2 is SNEGSKA in the germline V gene (reference sequence). Trimming cost V 7 bases and J 5 bases; bases outside gene matches: 17. The CDR3, as DNA: TGCAGTGTTTTGACTAGCGGAGTTATCGGTTGGGAGACCCAGTACTTC. This translates into CSVLTSGVIGWETQYF.

J is TRBJ2-7 and V is TRBV18; the D is unclear. Trimming pared 0 bases from V and 1 base from J, leaving 7 bases between. CDR1 and CDR2 (germline): KGHSH, LQKENI. This CDR3 comprises 14 residues. DNA of the CDR3: TGTGCCAGCTCACCACCGGGTCGGTCCTACGAGCAGTACTTC. It encodes CASSPPGRSYEQYF.

This clonotype has a handful of counts. This rearrangement joins TRBV9 to TRBJ2-1; D not certain. Trimming left V 10 bases short and J 10 bases short, with 12 bases between. Germline CDR1 SGDLS, CDR2 YYNGEE. This CDR3 region has 10 residues. As DNA, the CDR3 is TGTGCCCGAAGGCGGAGAGAGCAGTTCTTC. Translation gives CARRRREQFF.

The genes are TRBV20-1 and TRBJ1-5; TRBD1 is a possible D gene (6 bases). Trimming took 5 bases from V and 3 from J, leaving 14 bases between them. Germline CDR1 is DFQATT and CDR2 is SNEGSKA (reference sequence). CDR3 length: 14 residues. Written as DNA, the CDR3 is TGCAGTGCTCCGGACAGACTCACCAATCAGCCCCAGCATTTT. Its protein product is CSAPDRLTNQPQHF.

The rearrangement joins TRBV29-1 to TRBJ2-7; 10 bases are shared with TRBD1. J lost 6 bases, V lost 7 bases, and 6 bases had no gene match. The CDR3 spans 12 residues. Germline-derived CDR1 and CDR2 are SQVTM and ANQGSEA. CDR3 protein: CSAGTGEAEQYF. The CDR3 nucleotides read TGCAGCGCCGGGACAGGGGAAGCCGAGCAGTACTTC.

This clonotype was counted only a few times. J is TRBJ2-7 and V is TRBV7-2, with 9 bases that match TRBD1. V dropped 5 bases and J dropped 12; count of bases not matched to a gene: 20. CDR1 is SGHTA and CDR2 is FQGNSA in the germline V gene. The CDR3 length is 16 residues. CDR3 in DNA: TGTGCCAGCAGCCGGGACAGGGTAGGGGACGGGTGGGTCTGGTACTTC. Protein product: CASSRDRVGDGWVWYF.

This clonotype appeared a few times. This sequence joins TRBV7-2 and TRBJ2-3; 8 positions match TRBD2. The CDR3 spans 17 residues. Germline V CDR1 and CDR2: SGHTA, FQGNSA. J lost 4 bases, V lost 3 bases, and 12 bases had no gene match. The DNA of the CDR3 is TGTGCCAGCAGCTTGGACCGGACTAGCTACCACCCAGATACGCAGTATTTT. Translation: CASSLDRTSYHPDTQYF.

This clonotype was observed a few times. The V and J genes are TRBV10-3 and TRBJ2-7; D may be TRBD2 (6 bases). Trimming took 5 bases from V and 2 from J, leaving 19 bases between them. The CDR3 has 16 residues. Germline CDR1 is ENHRY and CDR2 is SYGVKD. For the CDR3, the DNA is TGTGCCATCAGTCAACCACTAACGGGACTGCCCTACGAGCAGTACTTC. This encodes CAISQPLTGLPYEQYF.

This clonotype was found a few times. CDR3 coding DNA: TGTGCCAGCAGACCCAGCGGGAGCCAAGAGACCCAGTACTTC. It encodes CASRPSGSQETQYF. The chain joins TRBV6-2 or TRBV6-3 to TRBJ2-5; 8 bases fit TRBD2. CDR1 and CDR2 from the germline V gene are MNHEY and SVGEGT. The J segment lost 1 base and the V segment lost 6 bases, leaving 4 bases of the junction unmatched. This CDR3 is built from 14 residues.

V gene TRBV28 combines with J gene TRBJ1-5, with TRBD1 matching over 9 bases. This CDR3 comprises 16 residues. Germline CDR1 MDHEN, CDR2 SYDVKM. The trim removed 6 bases at V and 4 bases at J, leaving 10 bases unmatched. CDR3 sequence (DNA): TGTGCCAGCAGGGAAGGTACAGGGGGCGGAAATCAGCCCCAGCATTTT. This encodes CASREGTGGGNQPQHF. The entire variable domain, with the rest obtained from reference TRBV28 and TRBJ1-5, is as follows: DVKVTQSSRYLVKRTGEKVFLECVQDMDHENMFWYRQDPGLGLRLIYFSYDVKMKEKGDIPEGYSVSREKKERFSLILESASTNQTSMYLCASREGTGGGNQPQHFGDGTRLSIL.

The sample holds a few counts of this clonotype. CDR3 bases: TGCAGCGTGGGGGGCGGGGTAATATTCAACGAGCAGTACTTC. As protein: CSVGGGVIFNEQYF. This rearrangement joins TRBV29-1 to TRBJ2-7, with D perhaps given as TRBD1 or TRBD2 (6 bases each). Per the germline V gene, CDR1 is SQVTM and CDR2 is ANQGSEA. This CDR3 has 14 residues. V shed 6 bases and J shed 5 bases, with 20 bases lying between them.

This clonotype was found many times. This chain uses TRBV7-2 with TRBJ2-7; 7 nucleotides agree with TRBD2. The CDR3 extends over 16 amino acids. V lost 0 bases to trimming and J lost 2 bases; unmatched junction nucleotides: 7. Per germline, CDR1 SGHTA and CDR2 FQGNSA. The CDR3 DNA is TGTGCCAGCAGCTTAGCGCGAGGGGAGGGGACCTACGAGCAGTACTTC. Amino acid sequence: CASSLARGEGTYEQYF.

The rearrangement links TRBV6-5 to TRBJ2-2; D remains unclear. The V end was cut by 2 bases, the J end by 5 bases, with 21 bases between. Per germline, CDR1 MNHEY and CDR2 SVGAGI. This CDR3 has 18 residues. The CDR3 reads CASSYKSRGVFGTGELFF. The DNA of the CDR3 is TGTGCCAGCAGTTACAAATCTCGCGGAGTATTCGGGACCGGGGAGCTGTTTTTT.

This chain joins TRBV7-2 and TRBJ1-4, with 9 bases aligning to TRBD1. The V gene's germline CDR1 is SGHTA and CDR2 FQGNSA. J gave up 7 bases and V 5 bases, and 5 bases lay outside the gene matches. This CDR3 has 14 residues. The CDR3 sequence: CASSPGTGFEKLFF. The DNA for the CDR3 is TGTGCCAGCAGCCCCGGGACAGGGTTTGAAAAACTGTTTTTT.

This clonotype has only a few counts. The V and J genes are TRBV6-5 and TRBJ1-1; D is perhaps TRBD1 (6 bases). Germline V lookup: CDR1 MNHEY, CDR2 SVGAGI. The CDR3 extends over 14 amino acids. The V gene lost 2 bases and the J gene lost 10 bases, with 17 bases spanning the gap. The CDR3 DNA reads TGTGCCAGCAGTTACCTACAGGGTTGGGGATCAGCTTTCTTT. Translation gives CASSYLQGWGSAFF.

Comments on this clonotype: An end of the junction does not agree with germline; a read error may underlie this. The V call is TRBV5-1, the J call TRBJ2-1, with TRBD2 matching 8 bases. Germline V gives CDR1 SGHRS, CDR2 YFSETQ. The CDR3 has 15 amino acids. CDR3 bases: TGCGCCAGCAGCTTGAGCCCTAGCGGGTACAATGTGCAGTTCTTC. Amino acids: CASSLSPSGYNVQFF.

This clonotype has a handful of counts. A read error may produce the germline difference seen at one junction end. The chain employs TRBV14 and TRBJ2-3, with unresolved D. CDR3 length equals 13 residues. The germline V gene encodes CDR1 SGHDN and CDR2 FVKESK. CDR3 DNA: TGTGCCAGCAGCCAGGGTGGTACAGCTACGCAGTATTTT. This translates into CASSQGGTATQYF.

V and J are TRBV10-2 and TRBJ2-7; TRBD2 is a possible D gene (5 bases). From germline, CDR1 is WSHSY and CDR2 SAAADI. This CDR3 is built from 15 residues. Between the trimmed V and J ends, which lost 0 bases and 0 bases, there was a span of 9 bases. The CDR3 bases are TGCGCCAGCAGTGAGTCGGGCGGGCGCTCCTACGAGCAGTACTTC. It encodes CASSESGGRSYEQYF.

The chain carries TRBV5-5 and TRBJ2-3; 14 bases fit TRBD2. Germline V gene lookup returns CDR1 SGHKS and CDR2 YYEKEE (reference sequence). With 3 bases clipped from V and 3 bases from J, the junction kept 9 bases outside the gene matches. CDR3 length: 18 residues. The CDR3 DNA is TGTGCCAGCAGCTCCCTTCCGGGACTAGCGGGAGTAACAGATACGCAGTATTTT. Translated, it gives CASSSLPGLAGVTDTQYF.